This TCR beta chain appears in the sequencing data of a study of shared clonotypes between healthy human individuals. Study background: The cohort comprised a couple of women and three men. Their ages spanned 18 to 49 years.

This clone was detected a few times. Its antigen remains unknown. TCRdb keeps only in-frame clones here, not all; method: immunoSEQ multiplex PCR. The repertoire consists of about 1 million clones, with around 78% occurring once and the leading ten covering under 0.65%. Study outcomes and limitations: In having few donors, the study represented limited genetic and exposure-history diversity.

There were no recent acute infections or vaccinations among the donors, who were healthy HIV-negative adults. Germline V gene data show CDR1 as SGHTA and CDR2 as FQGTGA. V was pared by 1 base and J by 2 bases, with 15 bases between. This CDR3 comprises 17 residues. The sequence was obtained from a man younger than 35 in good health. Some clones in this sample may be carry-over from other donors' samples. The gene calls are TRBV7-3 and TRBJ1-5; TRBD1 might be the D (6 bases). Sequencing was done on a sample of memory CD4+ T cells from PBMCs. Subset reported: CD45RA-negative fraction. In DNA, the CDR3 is TGTGCCAGCAGCTTAAGTGAGGCAGGGGAGGGCAATCAGCCCCAGCATTTT. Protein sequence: CASSLSEAGEGNQPQHF.